The clone carrying this T cell receptor (beta chain) was detected a few times. As yet, its antigen is unknown. Time point defined: pre-sensitization, week 0. The treatment is: therapeutic diphenylcyclopropenone sensitization with weekly scalp DPC. Every donor had alopecia and was 18 to 70 years old; all were suitable for DPC. Library construction involved attaching unique molecular identifiers to individual cDNA molecules, which allowed quantitative, reproducible TCR counting. One entry per CDR3 protein, called by TCRdb with MiXCR from the RACE reads. This table has 250,000 to 300,000 distinct CDR3 sequences, around 7.3% appearing once. These data originate in a study of human T cells and chemical hapten exposure. At the level of the study: Sensitization applied 2% DPC to around 2 cm by around 2 cm of upper inner arm skin. Study-wide findings and caveats: TCRs at high frequency, those above 1 in 1000, did not change with DPC sensitization.

J lost 5 bases, V lost 5 bases, and 13 bases had no gene match. The CDR3 has 15 residues. Looked up from germline, CDR1 is SGHDT and CDR2 is YYEEEE. The specimen was whole blood, collected in connection with sensitization to the hapten diphenylcyclopropenone (DPC). The TCR originated in a man between 18 and 35 years old with alopecia areata. Some clones in this sample may be carry-over from other donors' samples. The rearrangement uses TRBV5-6 and TRBJ2-7, with 7 bases aligning to TRBD1. As DNA, the CDR3 is TGTGCCAGCAGTTTTCCGGGACAGTTTACGAACGAGCAGTACTTC. Its protein is CASSFPGQFTNEQYF.